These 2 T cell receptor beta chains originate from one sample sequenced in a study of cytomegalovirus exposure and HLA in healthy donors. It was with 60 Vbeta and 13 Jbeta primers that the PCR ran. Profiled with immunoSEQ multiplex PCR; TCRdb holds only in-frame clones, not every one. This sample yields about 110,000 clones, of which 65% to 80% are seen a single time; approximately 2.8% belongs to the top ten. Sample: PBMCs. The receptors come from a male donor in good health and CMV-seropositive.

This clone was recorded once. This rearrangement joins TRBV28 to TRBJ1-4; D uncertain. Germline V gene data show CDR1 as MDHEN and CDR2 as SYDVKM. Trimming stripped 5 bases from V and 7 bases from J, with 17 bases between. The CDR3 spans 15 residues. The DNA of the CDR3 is TGTGCCAGCAGTCCCCCCCCCTCACCGGGTGAAAAACTGTTTTTT. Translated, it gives CASSPPPSPGEKLFF. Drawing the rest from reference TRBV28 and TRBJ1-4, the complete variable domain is DVKVTQSSRYLVKRTGEKVFLECVQDMDHENMFWYRQDPGLGLRLIYFSYDVKMKEKGDIPEGYSVSREKKERFSLILESASTNQTSMYLCASSPPPSPGEKLFFGSGTQLSVL.

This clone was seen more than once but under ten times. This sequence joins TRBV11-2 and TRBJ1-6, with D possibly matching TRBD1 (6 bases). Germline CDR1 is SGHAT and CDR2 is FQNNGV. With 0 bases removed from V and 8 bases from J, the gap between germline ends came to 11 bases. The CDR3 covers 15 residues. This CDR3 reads CASSLDRGEDSPLHF. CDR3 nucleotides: TGTGCCAGCAGCTTAGACAGGGGTGAGGATTCACCCCTCCACTTT. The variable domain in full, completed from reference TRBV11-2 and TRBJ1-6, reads EAGVAQSPRYKIIEKRQSVAFWCNPISGHATLYWYQQILGQGPKLLIQFQNNGVVDDSQLPKDRFSAERLKGVDSTLKIQPAKLEDSAVYLCASSLDRGEDSPLHFGNGTRLTVT.